These 9 T cell receptor beta chains originate from one sample sequenced in a study of blood T cells in healthy people across ages. A second about 6 to 12 cycle PCR used barcoded and J-beta primers. TCRdb processed the 5' RACE reads anew with MiXCR; each CDR3 protein has one entry. The sample holds around 800,000 distinct CDR3 sequences, 20% to 30% seen once. This sample also appeared in a second study, on T cells of mothers and their children.

The sequenced material came from blood. The receptors here all came from a boy aged 5-17 years in good health.

J is TRBJ1-2 and V is TRBV6-5; D remains ambiguous. Germline V gene data show CDR1 as MNHEY and CDR2 as SVGAGI. The V gene lost 5 bases and the J gene lost 0 bases, with 13 bases spanning the gap. This CDR3 has 15 amino acids. The CDR3 reads CASSTPRRTNYGYTF. CDR3 DNA: TGTGCCAGCAGTACCCCCCGGAGAACTAACTATGGCTACACCTTC.

The chain is built from TRBV3-1 and TRBJ1-1; D may be TRBD1 (6 bases). This CDR3 has 13 amino acids. Germline V lookup: CDR1 LGHDT, CDR2 YNNKEL (reference sequence). Trimming took off 7 bases at V and 4 bases at J, with 13 bases between the two ends. The CDR3 loop reads CASNWGAGTEAFF. For the CDR3, the DNA is TGTGCCAGCAACTGGGGGGCTGGCACTGAAGCTTTCTTT.

This sequence joins TRBV29-1 and TRBJ1-2; D is possibly TRBD1 (6 bases). In germline, CDR1 is SQVTM, CDR2 ANQGSEA. Trimming took 2 bases from V and 4 from J, leaving 14 bases between them. This CDR3 has 14 amino acids. The CDR3 region is CSVELRGRGYGYTF. The CDR3 bases are TGCAGCGTTGAACTCCGGGGGCGAGGCTATGGCTACACCTTC.

The CDR3 coding sequence is TGCGCCAGCAGCTTGGGCCACCGGCTAGCCAAAAACATTCAGTACTTC. Translation: CASSLGHRLAKNIQYF. This sequence joins TRBV5-1 and TRBJ2-4, with unresolved D. From germline, CDR1 is SGHRS and CDR2 YFSETQ. The length of the CDR3 is 16 residues. V was pared by 0 bases and J by 0 bases, with 10 bases between.

This clonotype was counted only a few times. The chain combines TRBV4-2 with TRBJ2-3; D might be TRBD2 (5 bases). Germline V lookup: CDR1 LGHNA, CDR2 YNFKEQ. The CDR3 has 15 amino acids. Trimming stripped 0 bases from V and 1 base from J, with 8 bases between. CDR3 region: CASSQEGAGTDTQYF. DNA for the CDR3: TGTGCCAGCAGCCAAGAAGGAGCGGGCACAGATACGCAGTATTTT.

The gene calls are TRBV19 and TRBJ1-2, with a tentative D call TRBD1 (6 bases). From germline, CDR1 is LNHDA and CDR2 SQIVND (reference sequence). CDR3 length: 13 residues. The V end was cut by 4 bases, the J end by 3 bases, with 9 bases between. The CDR3 protein is CASSTQGYYGYTF. The CDR3 DNA reads TGTGCCAGTAGTACACAGGGTTACTATGGCTACACCTTC. The entire variable domain, with the rest obtained from reference TRBV19 and TRBJ1-2, is as follows: DGGITQSPKYLFRKEGQNVTLSCEQNLNHDAMYWYRQDPGQGLRLIYYSQIVNDFQKGDIAEGYSVSREKKESFPLTVTSAQKNPTAFYLCASSTQGYYGYTFGSGTRLTVV.

In its sample, this clonotype was seen a few times. CDR3 amino acids: CASSLSRGVGTSGGSKGQFF. In DNA form, the CDR3 reads TGTGCCAGCAGTTTGTCTCGGGGAGTCGGGACTAGCGGGGGATCCAAGGGGCAGTTCTTC. The chain combines TRBV12-3 or TRBV12-4 with TRBJ2-1; 14 bases are shared with TRBD2. V shed 3 bases and J 12 bases; nucleotides not matched to a gene: 22. This CDR3 is built from 20 residues.

This clonotype was detected only a few times. This chain links TRBV24-1 with TRBJ2-5; no firm D call. Trimming cost V 3 bases and J 5 bases, with 9 bases left between them. Per germline, CDR1 KGHDR and CDR2 SFDVKD. The CDR3 loop spans 13 amino acids. The CDR3 here is CATSDPSVETQYF. CDR3 DNA sequence: TGTGCCACCAGTGATCCTTCGGTGGAGACCCAGTACTTC.

This clonotype was observed a handful of times. The rearrangement joins TRBV7-3 to TRBJ1-2; the D is unclear. V was trimmed by 3 bases and J by 3 bases, leaving 11 bases between them. CDR1 is SGHTA, CDR2 FQGTGA, per germline. The CDR3 totals 14 residues. Here the CDR3 DNA reads TGTGCCAGCAGCTTGGTTAGCGGTGACTATGGCTACACCTTC. Its protein product is CASSLVSGDYGYTF.